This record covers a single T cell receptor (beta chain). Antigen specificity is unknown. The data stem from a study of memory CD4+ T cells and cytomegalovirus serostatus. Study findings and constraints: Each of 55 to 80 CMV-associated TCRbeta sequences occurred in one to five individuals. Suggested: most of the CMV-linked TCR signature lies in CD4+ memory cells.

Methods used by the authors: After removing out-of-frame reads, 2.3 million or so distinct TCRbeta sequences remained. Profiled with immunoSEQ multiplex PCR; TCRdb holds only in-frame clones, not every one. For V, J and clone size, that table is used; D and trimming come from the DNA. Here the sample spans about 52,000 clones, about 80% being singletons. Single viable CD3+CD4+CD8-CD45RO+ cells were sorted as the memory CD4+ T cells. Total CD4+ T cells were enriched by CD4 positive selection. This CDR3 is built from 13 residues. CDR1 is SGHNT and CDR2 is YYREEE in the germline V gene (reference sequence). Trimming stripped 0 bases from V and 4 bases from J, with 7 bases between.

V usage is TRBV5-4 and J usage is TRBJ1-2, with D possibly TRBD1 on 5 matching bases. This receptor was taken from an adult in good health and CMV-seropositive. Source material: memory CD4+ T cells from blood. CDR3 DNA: TGTGCCAGCAGCTTGGAGGGGAGCTATGGCTACACCTTC. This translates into CASSLEGSYGYTF. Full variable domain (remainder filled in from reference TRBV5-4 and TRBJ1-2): ETGVTQSPTHLIKTRGQQVTLRCSSQSGHNTVSWYQQALGQGPQFIFQYYREEENGRGNFPPRFSGLQFPNYSSELNVNALELDDSALYLCASSLEGSYGYTFGSGTRLTVV.